The 20 T cell receptor beta chains below were found in one sample sequenced in a study of graft-versus-host responses after intestinal transplantation. Sequencing used immunoSEQ multiplex PCR; TCRdb keeps in-frame clones, though not all of them. The repertoire holds 19,000 or so clones, with roughly nine tenths as singletons. The source material was PBMCs, sampled 220 to 240 days after intestinal transplant. The source of these receptors is a human patient who received an intestinal transplant, so some T cells may come from the graft donor.

V is TRBV27 and J is TRBJ1-2, with 7 bases identical to TRBD1. Trimming removed 6 bases from V and 0 bases from J; junction bases left unmatched: 10. The CDR3 extends over 16 amino acids. Germline CDR1 and CDR2: MNHEY and SMNVEV (reference sequence). The CDR3 coding sequence is TGTGCCAGCAGCCCACAGGGGATCTTAGCTAACTATGGCTACACCTTC. It is translated as CASSPQGILANYGYTF.

J is TRBJ2-3 and V is TRBV11-3; 12 nucleotides agree with TRBD2. This CDR3 comprises 17 residues. Germline assignment: CDR1 SGHNT and CDR2 YENEEA. V lost 5 bases, J lost 3 bases, and 9 bases stayed unmatched. CDR3 region: CASSPGASGGATDTQYF. The CDR3 DNA reads as TGTGCCAGCAGCCCTGGGGCTAGCGGGGGGGCGACAGATACGCAGTATTTT.

The chain has TRBV6-1 and TRBJ2-7, with D possibly being TRBD1 (5 bases). From germline, CDR1 is MNHNS and CDR2 SASEGT. Trimming took off 2 bases at V and 6 bases at J, with 8 bases between the two ends. CDR3 length equals 12 residues. In DNA form, the CDR3 reads TGTGCCAGCAGTGAAAGGGGAAGCGAGCAGTACTTC. Protein sequence: CASSERGSEQYF.

The V gene is TRBV7-2, the J gene TRBJ2-7, with D tentatively TRBD1 or TRBD2 (5 bases each). Germline V lookup: CDR1 SGHTA, CDR2 FQGNSA. The V and J ends lost 2 bases and 0 bases respectively, with 11 bases between them. The CDR3 sequence is 15 residues long. The CDR3 nucleotides read TGTGCCAGCAGCTTAACTATGAGGGGCTCCTACGAGCAGTACTTC. The encoded protein is CASSLTMRGSYEQYF.

The V and J genes are TRBV19 and TRBJ2-1, with 12 positions matching TRBD2. V was pared by 3 bases and J by 7 bases, with 4 bases of the junction left unmatched. CDR1 is LNHDA, CDR2 SQIVND, per germline (reference sequence). The CDR3 is 15 residues long. The CDR3 DNA is TGTGCCAGTAGTATGACTAGCGGGGGCCAAAATGAGCAGTTCTTC. This encodes CASSMTSGGQNEQFF.

This chain joins TRBV9 and TRBJ2-5, with D perhaps TRBD2 (6 bases). The CDR3 sequence is 15 residues long. Trimming took 2 bases from V and 4 from J, leaving 15 bases between them. The germline V gene has CDR1 SGDLS and CDR2 YYNGEE. CDR3 protein: CASSVGHLGGETQYF. CDR3 DNA sequence: TGTGCCAGCAGCGTCGGCCATCTGGGGGGAGAGACCCAGTACTTC.

The chain joins TRBV5-5 to TRBJ1-1, with TRBD1 matching over 7 bases. Germline values: CDR1 SGHKS, CDR2 YYEKEE (reference sequence). The CDR3 is made up of 12 amino acids. V shed 2 bases, J shed 9 bases, and the junction held 4 bases outside the gene matches. The chain's CDR3 is CASSFMDRKAFF. The CDR3 region has the DNA TGTGCCAGCAGCTTTATGGACAGGAAAGCTTTCTTT. The variable domain in full, completed from reference TRBV5-5 and TRBJ1-1, reads DAGVTQSPTHLIKTRGQQVTLRCSPISGHKSVSWYQQVLGQGPQFIFQYYEKEERGRGNFPDRFSARQFPNYSSELNVNALLLGDSALYLCASSFMDRKAFFGQGTRLTVV.

Remarks on this clone: A junction end diverges from the germline sequence, so it may reflect a read error. The chain joins TRBV9 to TRBJ2-2, with D uncertain. Germline V CDR1 and CDR2: SGDLS, YYNGEE. This CDR3 is built from 11 residues. CDR3 protein: CAGSATGELFF. The CDR3 DNA reads TGTGCCGGCAGCGCCACCGGGGAGCTGTTTTTT.

The sample holds a few counts of this clone. This rearrangement joins TRBV7-9 to TRBJ1-2, with D unclear. The CDR3 has 15 amino acids. Germline CDR1 reads SEHNR; CDR2 reads FQNEAQ (reference sequence). The V end was cut by 1 base, the J end by 0 bases, with 9 bases between. The CDR3 loop is CASSLEEAPNYGYTF. In nucleotides, the CDR3 is TGTGCCAGCAGCTTAGAAGAGGCTCCTAACTATGGCTACACCTTC.

The rearrangement joins TRBV9 to TRBJ2-5, with 11 bases lining up with TRBD2. This CDR3 region has 15 residues. The germline V gene encodes CDR1 SGDLS and CDR2 YYNGEE. V shed 2 bases, J shed 1 base, and the junction held 1 base outside the gene matches. The CDR3 region is CASSVTSGGQETQYF. CDR3 in DNA: TGTGCCAGCAGCGTTACTAGCGGGGGCCAAGAGACCCAGTACTTC.

The chain has TRBV4-1 and TRBJ2-7, with D uncertain. The CDR3 contains 14 residues. The V gene's germline CDR1 is MGHRA and CDR2 YSYEKL. V lost 1 base to trimming and J lost 7 bases, with 14 bases between them. CDR3 nucleotide sequence: TGCGCCAGCAGCCAAGGAAGGAGCTTAGGGGAGCAGTACTTC. Residues: CASSQGRSLGEQYF.

Remarks on this clone: The same CDR3 is also encoded by other DNA sequences in this sample. The gene calls are TRBV7-2 and TRBJ1-2; a possible D gene is TRBD1 (5 bases). The germline V gene encodes CDR1 SGHTA and CDR2 FQGNSA. The CDR3 has 15 residues. Trimming left V 3 bases short and J 4 bases short, with 15 bases between. As DNA, the CDR3 is TGTGCCAGCAGCTTGGCGACCCTGGGGGGCTATGGCTACACCTTC. Translating gives CASSLATLGGYGYTF.

This sequence joins TRBV5-1 and TRBJ1-2, with 7 positions matching TRBD1. The CDR3 sequence is 16 residues long. Germline V gene lookup returns CDR1 SGHRS and CDR2 YFSETQ. V gave up 5 bases and J gave up 2 bases; unmatched junction bases: 12. This chain's CDR3 is CASSYQGDVRNYGYTF. The CDR3 bases are TGCGCCAGCAGTTATCAGGGGGACGTCAGGAACTATGGCTACACCTTC.

CDR3 DNA: TGTGCCAGCAGCCTCCTAGGGGGGTCGGCTAATGAAAAACTGTTTTTT. This translates into CASSLLGGSANEKLFF. This chain joins TRBV7-9 and TRBJ1-4; perhaps TRBD1 as D (6 bases). This CDR3 contains 16 residues. In germline, CDR1 is SEHNR, CDR2 FQNEAQ (reference sequence). The V end lost 5 bases, the J end lost 3 bases, and 16 bases lay between the germline ends.

This chain joins TRBV23-1 and TRBJ2-3; TRBD1 or TRBD2 may be the D gene (6 bases each). TRBV23-1 is flagged as an ORF with uncertain function. This CDR3 is 16 amino acids long. V was cut by 6 bases and J by 1 base, with 17 bases left in between. The CDR3 coding sequence is TGCGCCAGCAGACTCCCGGGGGCGCGGGGCACAGATACGCAGTATTTT. This translates into CASRLPGARGTDTQYF.

This clone occurred once. V and J are TRBV6-1 and TRBJ2-3; 11 bases are shared with TRBD2. V shed 1 base and J 4 bases; nucleotides not matched to a gene: 1. The CDR3 runs 15 residues. Germline V CDR1 and CDR2: MNHNS, SASEGT. The CDR3 DNA follows: TGTGCCAGCAGTGAAGTAGCGGGGGGGCCAGATACGCAGTATTTT. Residues: CASSEVAGGPDTQYF.

DNA for the CDR3: TGTGCCAGCAGTACCGGGACAGCTGGAAACACCATATATTTT. Translated, it gives CASSTGTAGNTIYF. The rearrangement links TRBV6-1 to TRBJ1-3, with 7 bases that match TRBD1. Germline CDR1 reads MNHNS; CDR2 reads SASEGT. The V and J ends lost 5 bases and 2 bases, in that order; junction bases with no gene match: 3. There are 14 residues in the CDR3.

The chain has TRBV4-2 and TRBJ1-1; the D gene is possibly TRBD1 (5 bases). Trimming shortened V by 0 bases and J by 6 bases, and 11 bases separated the two germline ends. Germline values: CDR1 LGHNA, CDR2 YNFKEQ. CDR3 length: 14 residues. This CDR3 is CASSQERGPPEAFF. DNA of the CDR3: TGTGCCAGCAGCCAAGAGAGGGGACCGCCTGAAGCTTTCTTT.

The V gene is TRBV7-6, the J gene TRBJ2-1; no definite D call. Germline V gene sequence: CDR1 SGHVS, CDR2 FNYEAQ. The CDR3 is 13 amino acids. The germline V and J ends were trimmed by 0 bases and 8 bases, with 8 bases remaining between them. The CDR3 loop is CASSLAFGYEQFF. CDR3 DNA sequence: TGTGCCAGCAGCTTAGCCTTTGGTTATGAGCAGTTCTTC.

This clone was picked up a small number of times. The chain links TRBV6-5 to TRBJ1-6, with 9 bases identical to TRBD1. J was trimmed by 10 bases and V by 2 bases; bases with no gene match: 6. CDR1 MNHEY and CDR2 SVGAGI come from the germline V gene. The CDR3 is made up of 15 amino acids. CDR3 coding DNA: TGTGCCAGCAGTTACCGCCGACAGGGGGAATCACCCCTCCACTTT. Protein: CASSYRRQGESPLHF.